Shown below are 10 T cell receptor beta chains from a single sample sequenced in a study of shared clonotypes between healthy human individuals. Naive CD8 cells lacked CD45RO and underwent positive selection for CCR7, leaving out terminally differentiated effector memory CD45RA+ cells. Repertoires were generated with immunoSEQ multiplex PCR, while TCRdb's copy carries only in-frame clones and drops some. The data contain a few million clones, roughly 93% of them singletons. Material for sequencing was naive CD8+ T cells from PBMCs. The origin of the receptors is a man between 18 and 29 years old in good health. Some clones in this sample may be carry-over from other donors' samples.

The CDR3 nucleotides read TGTGCCAGCGGTAGGTGGGAAAGCAATCAGCCCCAGCATTTT. As protein: CASGRWESNQPQHF. The V and J genes are TRBV27 and TRBJ1-5, with unresolved D. V lost 8 bases, J lost 1 base, and 12 bases lay in between. The CDR3 is 14 amino acids. CDR1 MNHEY and CDR2 SMNVEV come from the germline V gene (reference sequence).

The J gene is TRBJ2-3, the V gene TRBV7-9; D gene unclear. Trimming took off 10 bases at V and 0 bases at J, with 23 bases between the two ends. The CDR3 consists of 17 residues. CDR1 and CDR2 from the germline V gene are SEHNR and FQNEAQ (reference sequence). The CDR3 is CATSRSLGRASTDTQYF. The DNA of the CDR3 is TGTGCCACTTCTCGTTCTCTTGGACGGGCTAGCACAGATACGCAGTATTTT. Together with reference TRBV7-9 and TRBJ2-3, the CDR3 gives the full variable domain: DTGVSQNPRHKITKRGQNVTFRCDPISEHNRLYWYRQTLGQGPEFLTYFQNEAQLEKSRLLSDRFSAERPKGSFSTLEIQRTEQGDSAMYLCATSRSLGRASTDTQYFGPGTRLTVL.

The rearrangement links TRBV6-1 to TRBJ1-2, with unresolved D. Trimming pared 3 bases from V and 3 bases from J, leaving 11 bases between. The V gene's germline CDR1 is MNHNS and CDR2 SASEGT. The CDR3 length is 14 residues. The CDR3 spells CASSERAIYYGYTF. CDR3 DNA: TGTGCCAGCAGTGAGCGGGCAATTTACTATGGCTACACCTTC.

The rearrangement joins TRBV28 to TRBJ1-5, with 10 bases that match TRBD1. CDR1 MDHEN and CDR2 SYDVKM come from the germline V gene. Trimming removed 1 base from V and 6 bases from J; junction bases left unmatched: 6. This CDR3 has 16 amino acids. The CDR3 spells CASSLLWTGGAQPQHF. CDR3 in DNA: TGTGCCAGCAGTTTATTGTGGACAGGGGGGGCTCAGCCCCAGCATTTT.

The chain employs TRBV28 and TRBJ2-1; the D call may be TRBD1 or TRBD2 (5 bases each). Trimming pared 1 base from V and 13 bases from J, leaving 8 bases between. Germline lookup yields CDR1 MDHEN and CDR2 SYDVKM. This CDR3 has 11 amino acids. The CDR3 sequence: CASSLYGAQFF. CDR3 DNA sequence: TGTGCCAGCAGTTTATACGGGGCTCAGTTCTTC.

The chain carries TRBV7-9 and TRBJ2-1; D not certain. V was trimmed by 4 bases and J by 2 bases, leaving 12 bases between them. The CDR3 spans 15 residues. CDR1 is SEHNR, CDR2 FQNEAQ, per germline (reference sequence). CDR3 nucleotide sequence: TGTGCCAGCAGCTACCCCTTCTCCACCTACAATGAGCAGTTCTTC. Protein product: CASSYPFSTYNEQFF.

The chain is built from TRBV4-2 and TRBJ1-4, with 7 bases aligning to TRBD1. V lost 4 bases and J lost 4; bases outside the gene matches: 3. There are 14 residues in the CDR3. CDR1 is LGHNA, CDR2 YNFKEQ, per germline. CDR3 nucleotides: TGTGCCAGCAGCCCCCGGGACAGTAATGAAAAACTGTTTTTT. This translates into CASSPRDSNEKLFF.

This clone was seen just once. The chain has TRBV5-6 and TRBJ1-2; D is perhaps TRBD1 (6 bases). CDR3 length: 14 residues. CDR1 SGHDT and CDR2 YYEEEE come from the germline V gene. Trimming stripped 1 base from V and 5 bases from J, with 12 bases between. DNA of the CDR3: TGTGCCAGCAGCTTGCGCGTAGGGGGATATGGCTACACCTTC. Residues: CASSLRVGGYGYTF.

This clone came up once. The V call is TRBV28, the J call TRBJ2-7; the D gene is possibly TRBD2 (6 bases). Germline CDR1 and CDR2: MDHEN and SYDVKM. The CDR3 has 14 residues. V lost 3 bases, J lost 5 bases, and 14 bases lay in between. The CDR3: CASSFPGGIHEQYF. In DNA form, the CDR3 reads TGTGCCAGCAGTTTTCCCGGCGGGATCCACGAGCAGTACTTC. The variable domain in full, completed from reference TRBV28 and TRBJ2-7, reads DVKVTQSSRYLVKRTGEKVFLECVQDMDHENMFWYRQDPGLGLRLIYFSYDVKMKEKGDIPEGYSVSREKKERFSLILESASTNQTSMYLCASSFPGGIHEQYFGPGTRLTVT.

V is TRBV28 and J is TRBJ2-5; D is possibly TRBD1 (5 bases). Trimming removed 5 bases at V and 5 bases at J, with 15 bases between. This CDR3 contains 14 residues. CDR1 and CDR2 from the germline V gene are MDHEN and SYDVKM. CDR3 DNA sequence: TGTGCCAGCAGTAGGGTCAGGGTCTTGGAGACCCAGTACTTC. Residues: CASSRVRVLETQYF.